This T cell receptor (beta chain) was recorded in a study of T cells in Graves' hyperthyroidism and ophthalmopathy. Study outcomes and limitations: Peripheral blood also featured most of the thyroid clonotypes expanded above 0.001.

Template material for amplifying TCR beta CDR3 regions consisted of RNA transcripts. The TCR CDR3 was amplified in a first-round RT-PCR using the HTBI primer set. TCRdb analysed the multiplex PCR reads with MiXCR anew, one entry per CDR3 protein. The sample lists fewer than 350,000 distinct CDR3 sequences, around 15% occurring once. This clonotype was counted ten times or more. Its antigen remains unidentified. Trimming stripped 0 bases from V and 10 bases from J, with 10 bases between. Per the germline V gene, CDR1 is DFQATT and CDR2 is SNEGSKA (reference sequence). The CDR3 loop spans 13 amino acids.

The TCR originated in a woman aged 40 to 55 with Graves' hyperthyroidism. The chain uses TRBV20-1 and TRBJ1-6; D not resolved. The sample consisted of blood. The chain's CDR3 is CSARDPWGSPLHF. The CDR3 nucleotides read TGCAGTGCTAGAGATCCCTGGGGATCACCCCTCCACTTT.